This T cell receptor beta chain derives from a study of cytomegalovirus exposure and HLA in healthy donors. This CDR3 region has 15 residues. The germline CDR1 and CDR2 sequences are GTSNPN and SVGIG (reference sequence). Trimming removed 8 bases from V and 8 bases from J; junction bases left unmatched: 19. Some clones are missing from TCRdb's copy, which holds only in-frame ones; the method was immunoSEQ multiplex PCR. The table lists some 130,000 clones, approximately 91% of them singletons. Worth noting for this clone: Its antigen remains unidentified.

Study findings and constraints: The study recorded fewer than 200 TCR beta chains that were cytomegalovirus-associated. The classifier, whose performance was assessed in both the original and validation cohorts, reportedly diagnosed cytomegalovirus status with high specificity and sensitivity.

The genes are TRBV30 and TRBJ1-2, with 8 bases matching TRBD1. Input material: PBMCs. The receptor's source is a man aged 25 to 40 in good health and CMV-seronegative. In DNA, the CDR3 is TGTGCCCAGAAAACCGGGACAGGAGTTGTGGGCGGCTACACCTTC. Translating gives CAQKTGTGVVGGYTF.